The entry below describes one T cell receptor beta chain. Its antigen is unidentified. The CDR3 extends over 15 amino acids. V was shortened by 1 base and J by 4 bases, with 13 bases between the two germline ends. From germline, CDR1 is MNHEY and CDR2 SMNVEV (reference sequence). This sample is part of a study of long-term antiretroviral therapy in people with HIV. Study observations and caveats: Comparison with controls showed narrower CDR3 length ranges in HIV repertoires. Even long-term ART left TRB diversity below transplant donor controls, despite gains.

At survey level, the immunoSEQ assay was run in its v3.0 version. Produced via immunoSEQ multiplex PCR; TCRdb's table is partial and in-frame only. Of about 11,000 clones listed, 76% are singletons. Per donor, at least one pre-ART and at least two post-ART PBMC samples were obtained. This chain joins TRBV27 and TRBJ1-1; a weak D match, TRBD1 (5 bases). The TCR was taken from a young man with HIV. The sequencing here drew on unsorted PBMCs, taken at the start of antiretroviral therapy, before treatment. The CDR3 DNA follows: TGTGCCAGCAGTTTATTTCGGGGCGCCGGCACTGAAGCTTTCTTT. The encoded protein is CASSLFRGAGTEAFF.